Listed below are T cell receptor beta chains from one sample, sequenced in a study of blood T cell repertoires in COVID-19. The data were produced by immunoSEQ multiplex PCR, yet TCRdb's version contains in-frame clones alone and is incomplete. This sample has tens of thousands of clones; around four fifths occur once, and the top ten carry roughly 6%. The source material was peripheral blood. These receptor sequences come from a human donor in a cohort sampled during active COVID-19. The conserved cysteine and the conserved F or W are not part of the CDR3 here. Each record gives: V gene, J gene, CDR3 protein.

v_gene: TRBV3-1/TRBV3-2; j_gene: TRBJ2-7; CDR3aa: ATSILGGYEQY
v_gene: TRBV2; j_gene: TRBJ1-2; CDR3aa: ASGTTGRSRYGYT
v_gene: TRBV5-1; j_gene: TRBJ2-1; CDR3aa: ASSLDLAGYNEQF
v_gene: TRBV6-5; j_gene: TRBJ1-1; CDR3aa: ASTRGGGTEAF
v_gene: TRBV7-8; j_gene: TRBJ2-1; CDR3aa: ASSHSGSGYNEQF
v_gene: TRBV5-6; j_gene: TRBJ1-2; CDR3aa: ASSPLSDGYT
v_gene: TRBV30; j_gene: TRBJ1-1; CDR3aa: AWSVGSGLGEAF
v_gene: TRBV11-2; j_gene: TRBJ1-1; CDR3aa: ASSLERGGTEAF
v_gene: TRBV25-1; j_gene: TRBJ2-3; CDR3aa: ASSSPYVAFGTDTQY
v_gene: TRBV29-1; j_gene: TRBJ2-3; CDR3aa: SVGPGGRGDTQY
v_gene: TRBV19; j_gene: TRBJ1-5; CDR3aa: ASIAAAYSNQPQH
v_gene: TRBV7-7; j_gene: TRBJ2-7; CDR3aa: ASSLIKGRAGGPYRGDEQY
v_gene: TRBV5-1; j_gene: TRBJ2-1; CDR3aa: ASSWGGSSYNEQF
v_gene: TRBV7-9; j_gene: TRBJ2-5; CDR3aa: ASSFRTGSFQETQY
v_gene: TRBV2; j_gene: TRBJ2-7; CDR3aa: ASSDGRLAGPLSYEQY
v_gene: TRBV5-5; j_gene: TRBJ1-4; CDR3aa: ASSSPRGANEKLF
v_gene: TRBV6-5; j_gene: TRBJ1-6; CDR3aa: ASSYSIGQGSPLH
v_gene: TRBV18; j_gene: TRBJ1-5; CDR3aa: ASSPSTGSFHQPQH
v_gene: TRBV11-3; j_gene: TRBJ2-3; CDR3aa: ASSLGGVRTDTQY
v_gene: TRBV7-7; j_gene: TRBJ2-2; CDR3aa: ASSLTSGGHTGELF
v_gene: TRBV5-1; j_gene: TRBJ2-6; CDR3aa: ASSLVTPSEANVLT
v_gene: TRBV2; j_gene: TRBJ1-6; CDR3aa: ARQGSSYNSPLH
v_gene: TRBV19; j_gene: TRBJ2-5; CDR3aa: ASSNLQETQY
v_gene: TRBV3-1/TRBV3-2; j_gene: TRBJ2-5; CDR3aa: ASSWGQGVETQY
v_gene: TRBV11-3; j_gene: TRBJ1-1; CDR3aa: ASSLGAGNTEAF
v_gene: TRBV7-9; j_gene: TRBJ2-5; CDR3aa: ASSRGGPYQETQY
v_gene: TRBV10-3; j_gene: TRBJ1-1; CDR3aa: AINSGLMNTEAF
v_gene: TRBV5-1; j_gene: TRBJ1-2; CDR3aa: ASSLDGGYGYT
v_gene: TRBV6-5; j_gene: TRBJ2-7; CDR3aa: ASHTGTSSYEQY
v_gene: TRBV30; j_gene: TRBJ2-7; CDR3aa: AWSSGTGGEQY
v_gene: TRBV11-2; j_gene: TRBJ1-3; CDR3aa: ASSFGTGGGNTIY
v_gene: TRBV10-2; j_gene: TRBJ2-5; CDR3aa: ASSESLGQVETQY
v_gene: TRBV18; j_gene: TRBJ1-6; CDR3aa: ASSPTRPSPLH
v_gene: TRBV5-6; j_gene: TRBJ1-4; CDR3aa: ASSLVRGGSDEKLF
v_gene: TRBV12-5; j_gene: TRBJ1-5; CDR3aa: ASGPGQGAGQPQH
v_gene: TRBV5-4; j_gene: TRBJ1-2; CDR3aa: ASSLRRTGRGYT
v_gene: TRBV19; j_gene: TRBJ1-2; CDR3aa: ASSAGTGFGYT
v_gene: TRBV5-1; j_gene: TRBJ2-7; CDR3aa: ASSLIGQGIGYEQY
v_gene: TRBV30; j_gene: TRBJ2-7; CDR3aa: AWSANFYEQY
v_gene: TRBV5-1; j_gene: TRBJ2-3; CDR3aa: ASSLNREDTQY
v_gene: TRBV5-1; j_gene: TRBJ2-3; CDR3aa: ASSVLAGGTQY
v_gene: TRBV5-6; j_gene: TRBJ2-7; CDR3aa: ASSLAAVSYEQY
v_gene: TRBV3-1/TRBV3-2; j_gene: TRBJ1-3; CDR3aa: ASSQRGQGSRGNTIY
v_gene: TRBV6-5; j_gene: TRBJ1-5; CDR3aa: ASRPPGSSNQPQH
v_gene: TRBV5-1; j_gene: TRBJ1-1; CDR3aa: ASTQQGVNTEAF
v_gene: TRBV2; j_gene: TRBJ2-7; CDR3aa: AGCRDRASEQY
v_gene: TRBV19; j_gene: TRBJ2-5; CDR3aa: ASKGSGRGETQY
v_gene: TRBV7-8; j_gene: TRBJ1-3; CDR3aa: ASSFSPGQSSGNTIY